These 16 T cell receptor beta chains came from one sample sequenced in a study of cytomegalovirus exposure and HLA in healthy donors. The study ran its PCR with 60 Vbeta and 13 Jbeta primers. Sequencing used immunoSEQ multiplex PCR; TCRdb keeps in-frame clones, though not all of them. The data hold tens of thousands of clones, with 60% to 80% observed a single time. The sequencing input was PBMCs. The receptors stem from a man aged 25 to 40 in good health and CMV-seronegative.

The rearrangement uses TRBV6-6 and TRBJ2-7, with D possibly being TRBD1 (6 bases). Germline CDR1 and CDR2: MNHNY and SVGAGI (reference sequence). Trimming cost V 5 bases and J 3 bases, with 8 bases left between them. The CDR3 runs 12 residues. CDR3 region: CASSQGGYEQYF. CDR3 nucleotide sequence: TGTGCCAGCAGTCAAGGGGGCTACGAGCAGTACTTC.

The V call is TRBV5-6, the J call TRBJ2-1, with D possibly being TRBD1 (6 bases). Trimming removed 0 bases at V and 5 bases at J, with 18 bases between. CDR3 length: 17 residues. The germline V gene has CDR1 SGHDT and CDR2 YYEEEE. The CDR3 protein is CASSLEWGRRGNNEQFF. DNA of the CDR3: TGTGCCAGCAGCTTGGAATGGGGGCGCAGGGGCAACAATGAGCAGTTCTTC.

This chain uses TRBV18 with TRBJ2-5, with 8 bases identical to TRBD2. This CDR3 has 17 amino acids. V gave up 3 bases and J gave up 5 bases; unmatched junction bases: 14. CDR1 is KGHSH and CDR2 is LQKENI in the germline V gene. The CDR3 spells CASSPSRSSGMGETQYF. In DNA, the CDR3 is TGTGCCAGCTCACCCTCCCGGAGTAGCGGGATGGGGGAGACCCAGTACTTC.

This chain uses TRBV2 with TRBJ1-3; D possibly corresponds to TRBD2 (5 bases). The J call is uncertain, as TRBJ2-2 better fits the DNA end. The CDR3 consists of 14 residues. CDR1 is SNHLY and CDR2 is FYNNEI in the germline V gene. In DNA form, the CDR3 reads TGTGCCAGCAGTGAAATGGCTAGCTCTGGGGAGCTGTTTTTT. It specifies CASSEMASSGELFF.

Concerning this clone: The identical CDR3 is also encoded by other nucleotide sequences in the sample. The chain is built from TRBV2 and TRBJ2-1, with 7 bases matching TRBD2. CDR1 and CDR2 (germline): SNHLY, FYNNEI. V dropped 3 bases and J dropped 3; count of bases not matched to a gene: 5. The CDR3 has 15 amino acids. DNA for the CDR3: TGTGCCAGCAGTGAGGCGGGACTAAACTACAATGAGCAGTTCTTC. Protein: CASSEAGLNYNEQFF.

The table lists this clone with a count of one. The chain carries TRBV4-2 and TRBJ2-7; D is perhaps TRBD2 (5 bases). In germline, CDR1 is LGHNA, CDR2 YNFKEQ. V lost 1 base to trimming and J lost 3 bases, with 10 bases between them. CDR3 length: 14 amino acids. The CDR3 nucleotides read TGTGCCAGCAGCCAAGGGGAGAAAGGCTACGAGCAGTACTTC. Translation: CASSQGEKGYEQYF.

The chain is built from TRBV5-1 and TRBJ2-3; 10 positions match TRBD2. In germline, CDR1 is SGHRS, CDR2 YFSETQ. Unmatched junction bases numbered 15, after V lost 2 bases and J lost 0 bases. The CDR3 contains 20 residues. In DNA form, the CDR3 reads TGCGCCAGCAGCTTAGCGGGACTAGCGAGGGGGCATTCTAGCACAGATACGCAGTATTTT. The encoded protein is CASSLAGLARGHSSTDTQYF.

A remark on this clone: Other DNA sequences in this sample translate to the same CDR3. The rearrangement uses TRBV7-9 and TRBJ1-2; D gene ambiguous. Germline CDR1 and CDR2: SEHNR and FQNEAQ (reference sequence). The length of the CDR3 is 12 residues. With 5 bases removed from V and 7 bases from J, the gap between germline ends came to 11 bases. CDR3 nucleotides: TGTGCCAGCAGCCCCACGGTCGGTGGCTACACCTTC. Its translation is CASSPTVGGYTF.

CDR3 residues: CASSKDRDRPNTRELFF. CDR3 coding DNA: TGTGCCAGCAGCAAAGACCGGGACAGGCCGAACACCAGGGAGCTGTTTTTT. The V and J genes are TRBV21-1 and TRBJ2-2; the table's D call, TRBD1, has no DNA check behind it. TRBV21-1 is labeled a pseudogene. This CDR3 region has 17 residues.

The rearrangement links TRBV19 to TRBJ2-3, with TRBD1 matching 8 bases. The V gene's germline CDR1 is LNHDA and CDR2 SQIVND (reference sequence). With 7 bases clipped from V and 8 bases from J, the junction kept 11 bases outside the gene matches. There are 14 residues in the CDR3. For the CDR3, the DNA is TGTGCCAGTACAATGACAGGGGTGGGCGGTACGCAGTATTTT. Its protein product is CASTMTGVGGTQYF. Full variable domain (remainder filled in from reference TRBV19 and TRBJ2-3): DGGITQSPKYLFRKEGQNVTLSCEQNLNHDAMYWYRQDPGQGLRLIYYSQIVNDFQKGDIAEGYSVSREKKESFPLTVTSAQKNPTAFYLCASTMTGVGGTQYFGPGTRLTVL.

Regarding this clone: At one boundary the junction diverges from the germline segment, which might be a read error. The V and J genes are TRBV30 and TRBJ2-7, with D maybe TRBD2 (7 bases). From germline, CDR1 is GTSNPN and CDR2 SVGIG (reference sequence). This CDR3 region has 17 residues. In DNA form, the CDR3 reads TGTGCCTGGAGTGTAAGGGGGGTGGGAGGGCCTACATACGGGCAGTACTTC. Encoded protein: CAWSVRGVGGPTYGQYF.

CDR3 region: CASSVGGSYEQYF. The CDR3 bases are TGTGCCAGCTCAGTGGGGGGATCCTACGAGCAGTACTTC. This chain connects TRBV19 to TRBJ2-7, with D tentatively TRBD2 (6 bases). The V gene lost 9 bases and the J gene lost 1 base, with 13 bases spanning the gap. This CDR3 is built from 13 residues. The germline CDR1 and CDR2 sequences are LNHDA and SQIVND (reference sequence).

This clone turned up a few times. CDR3 region: CASSLEVGQPNYGYTF. CDR3 nucleotides: TGCGCCAGCAGCTTGGAGGTGGGACAGCCGAACTATGGCTACACCTTC. The chain couples TRBV5-1 to TRBJ1-2; TRBD1 aligns across 7 bases. Germline trimming cut 0 bases from V and 2 bases from J; bases unmatched to any gene: 7. The CDR3 extends over 16 amino acids. Germline lookup yields CDR1 SGHRS and CDR2 YFSETQ.

V usage is TRBV28 and J usage is TRBJ1-2, with 7 nucleotides matching TRBD1. The junction had 4 bases not matched to a gene; V was cut back by 4 bases and J by 2 bases. Germline values: CDR1 MDHEN, CDR2 SYDVKM. This CDR3 has 14 residues. Written as DNA, the CDR3 is TGTGCCAGCAGTTCCGGGACAGTGAACTATGGCTACACCTTC. It encodes CASSSGTVNYGYTF.

J is TRBJ1-1 and V is TRBV10-3; D is possibly TRBD1 (6 bases). Germline loops: CDR1 ENHRY, CDR2 SYGVKD. The ends were cut back, 3 bases at V and 3 bases at J, with 8 bases in the middle. This CDR3 has 13 amino acids. Written as DNA, the CDR3 is TGTGCCATCAGTGACAGGGGTGACACTGAAGCTTTCTTT. Amino acid sequence: CAISDRGDTEAFF.

In its sample, this clone was seen a few times. CDR3 bases: TGTGCCAGCAGCTTAGCCGGGACAGGGAACTTCAATGAGCAGTTCTTC. This translates into CASSLAGTGNFNEQFF. V usage is TRBV7-2 and J usage is TRBJ2-1; 9 nucleotides line up with TRBD1. The CDR3 loop spans 16 amino acids. Germline CDR1 is SGHTA and CDR2 is FQGNSA. V lost 0 bases, J lost 6 bases, and 6 bases stayed unmatched.